This T cell receptor beta chain was sequenced in a study of blood T cell repertoires in COVID-19. Sequencing used immunoSEQ multiplex PCR; TCRdb keeps in-frame clones, though not all of them. In the table there are approximately 70,000 clones, more than 75% of which are singletons. V was trimmed by 7 bases and J by 0 bases, leaving 13 bases between them. This CDR3 is built from 14 residues. Germline CDR1 reads SNHLY; CDR2 reads FYNNEI. This clone was counted between two and nine times. This receptor was identified in a woman aged 55-70 years with acute or convalescent COVID-19. Sequenced sample: peripheral blood. The chain links TRBV2 to TRBJ2-7; TRBD1 might be the D (6 bases). CDR3 amino acids: CASTQQGPSYEQYF. CDR3 DNA sequence: TGTGCCAGCACTCAACAGGGACCCTCCTACGAGCAGTACTTC. Filled out from reference TRBV2 and TRBJ2-7, the complete variable domain reads EPEVTQTPSHQVTQMGQEVILRCVPISNHLYFYWYRQILGQKVEFLVSFYNNEISEKSEIFDDQFSVERPDGSNFTLKIRSTKLEDSAMYFCASTQQGPSYEQYFGPGTRLTVT.